Listed below are T cell receptor beta chains from one sample, sequenced in a study of blood T cell repertoires in COVID-19. Repertoires were generated with immunoSEQ multiplex PCR, while TCRdb's copy carries only in-frame clones and drops some. In the table there are roughly 280,000 clones, about 88% of which are singletons. The sample consisted of peripheral blood. The receptors here all came from a woman aged 30 to 39 with COVID-19, enrolled during active disease. CDR3s include the opening cysteine and the closing phenylalanine or tryptophan. A D gene is named only where the DNA matches it firmly. Some rows have no size entry. The others give once, few or many, or a class for an expanded clone.

v_call,clone_size,j_call,d_call,cdr3_nt,cdr3_aa
TRBV15,NA,TRBJ1-5,NA,TGTGCCACCACCCCAGGCGAGGGGACAAATCAGCCCCAGCATTTT,CATTPGEGTNQPQHF
TRBV19,NA,TRBJ1-5,NA,TGTGCCAGTAGTATGCGGGGGGCGGGTCAGCCCCAGCATTTT,CASSMRGAGQPQHF
TRBV24-1,NA,TRBJ2-1,TRBD2,TGTGCCACCAGTGAGGGGAGGGCCGCCAATGAGCAGTTCTTC,CATSEGRAANEQFF
TRBV28,NA,TRBJ2-5,NA,TGTGCCAGCAGTTCCCCAGGGTTCCAAGGAGAGACCCAGTACTTC,CASSSPGFQGETQYF
TRBV9,NA,TRBJ2-2,TRBD2,TGTGCCAGCAGCCCCAGACTAGCGGGACGGACCGGGGAGCTGTTTTTT,CASSPRLAGRTGELFF
TRBV7-2,NA,TRBJ2-2,TRBD2,TGTGCCAGCAGCTTAGCCAGCGGGAGGGCCGTCGGGGAGCTGTTTTTT,CASSLASGRAVGELFF
TRBV24-1,NA,TRBJ2-7,TRBD1,TGTGCCACCAGTGACTCCGGGACAGCCAATGGGCAGTACTTC,CATSDSGTANGQYF
TRBV15,NA,TRBJ1-5,NA,TGTGCCACCAGCAGAGACATGATAGGGGCAGGGTATCAGCCCCAGCATTTT,CATSRDMIGAGYQPQHF
TRBV3-1/TRBV3-2,NA,TRBJ2-2,TRBD2,TGTGCCAGCAGCCAAGATGGCCCGCTAGCGGGAGGGGCCGGGGAGCTGTTTTTT,CASSQDGPLAGGAGELFF
TRBV4-3,NA,TRBJ2-3,NA,TGCGCCAGCAGCCAAGGGGGACTCACAGATACGCAGTATTTT,CASSQGGLTDTQYF
TRBV6-2/TRBV6-3,NA,TRBJ2-7,NA,TGTGCCAGCAGTTTCAGCTCCTACGAGCAGTACTTC,CASSFSSYEQYF
TRBV5-1,NA,TRBJ2-7,TRBD1,TGCGCCAGCAGTTGGGACAGGGGCTACGAGCAGTACTTC,CASSWDRGYEQYF
TRBV7-2,NA,TRBJ2-7,NA,TGTGCCAGCAGCTTCCGGGACAAACTCTACGAGCAGTACTTC,CASSFRDKLYEQYF
TRBV28,NA,TRBJ1-3,NA,TGTGCCAGCAGTTCCCCCCAAAAGGCGGAGTACTCTGGAAACACCATATATTTT,CASSSPQKAEYSGNTIYF
TRBV6-5,NA,TRBJ2-3,TRBD2,TGTGCCAGCAGTTACTCCGGGAGGTACAGTTGGGATACGCAGTATTTT,CASSYSGRYSWDTQYF
TRBV28,NA,TRBJ2-5,TRBD1,TGTGCCAGCAGTTTTTTATCCGGGACAGGGAAGGGCGAGACCCAGTACTTC,CASSFLSGTGKGETQYF
TRBV5-1,NA,TRBJ2-2,NA,TGCGCCAGCAGCTGGAGGGCCGACACCGGGGAGCTGTTTTTT,CASSWRADTGELFF
TRBV5-1,NA,TRBJ1-6,NA,TGCGCCAGCAGCTTGGCCTTTGGGGGCGTCGGTTCACCCCTCCACTTT,CASSLAFGGVGSPLHF
TRBV3-1/TRBV3-2,NA,TRBJ2-5,TRBD2,TGTGCCAGCAGCCAAGATATTAGGGGAGGTAGCGGGACCCAAGAGACCCAGTACTTC,CASSQDIRGGSGTQETQYF
TRBV19,NA,TRBJ2-1,TRBD2,TGTGCCAGTAGTATCTACCGACTTATGGCGGGAGATAATGAGCAGTTCTTC,CASSIYRLMAGDNEQFF
TRBV20-1,NA,TRBJ2-2,NA,TGCAGTGCTAGTTTAGAAACCGGGGAGCTGTTTTTT,CSASLETGELFF
TRBV7-6,NA,TRBJ2-2,NA,TGTGCCAGCAGCTTAGTATCAACAGCCAAAGCCGGGGAGCTGTTTTTT,CASSLVSTAKAGELFF
TRBV5-6,once,TRBJ1-5,TRBD1,TGTGCCAGCAGCTTAGGACAGGGTTATAGCAATCAGCCCCAGCATTTT,CASSLGQGYSNQPQHF
TRBV30,NA,TRBJ1-1,NA,TGTGCCTGGAGTGTACAGAGGGGGACACTGACCACTGAAGCTTTCTTT,CAWSVQRGTLTTEAFF
TRBV29-1,NA,TRBJ1-5,TRBD1,TGCAGCGTTAGGGACAGGGGGATCAATCAGCCCCAGCATTTT,CSVRDRGINQPQHF
TRBV10-3,NA,TRBJ1-2,NA,TGTGCCATCAGTGAAAGGACAGACAGAGATAACTATGGCTACACCTTC,CAISERTDRDNYGYTF
TRBV2,NA,TRBJ1-1,TRBD1,TGTGCCACCACCCGGGACAGGGGCCCTGAAGCTTTCTTT,CATTRDRGPEAFF
TRBV5-1,NA,TRBJ1-2,TRBD1,TGCGCCAGCAGCCCAGGACAGGGGATGAGAGGCTACACCTTC,CASSPGQGMRGYTF
TRBV7-9,NA,TRBJ2-7,NA,TGTGCCAGCAGCTTATGGCCGGGGTCCGACGAGCAGTACTTC,CASSLWPGSDEQYF
TRBV5-4,NA,TRBJ1-5,NA,TGTGCCAGCAGCTTGGAACAGGGACAGCCCCAGCATTTT,CASSLEQGQPQHF
TRBV4-1,NA,TRBJ2-7,TRBD2,TGCGCCAGCAGCTCGCCGGGGAGGGGTCGAACCTACGAGCAGTACTTC,CASSSPGRGRTYEQYF
TRBV9,NA,TRBJ2-7,NA,TGTGCCAGCAGCTATGACTCGAGCTCCTACGAGCAGTACTTC,CASSYDSSSYEQYF
TRBV3-1/TRBV3-2,NA,TRBJ2-7,TRBD2,TGTGCCAGCAGCCAAGAGCGGGAGATCGACGAGCAGTACTTC,CASSQEREIDEQYF
TRBV6-6,NA,TRBJ2-6,NA,TGTGCCAGCAGATCACAGGGCTCTGGGGCCAACGTCCTGACTTTC,CASRSQGSGANVLTF
TRBV12-3/TRBV12-4,few,TRBJ1-5,NA,TGTGCCAGCAGTTTAGCGCGAGATCAGCCCCAGCATTTT,CASSLARDQPQHF
TRBV6-5,NA,TRBJ1-2,NA,TGTGCCAGCAGTTACTCTGAGGGCATGAGGGGCTACACCTTC,CASSYSEGMRGYTF
TRBV20-1,NA,TRBJ1-2,NA,TGCAGTGCTAGTACAGAGAACTATGGCTACACCTTC,CSASTENYGYTF
TRBV30,NA,TRBJ1-3,NA,TGTGCCTGGAGTTCGGGTCCGAGCTCTGGAAACACCATATATTTT,CAWSSGPSSGNTIYF
TRBV27,NA,TRBJ2-1,TRBD2,TGTGCCAGCAGTCCAGGGACTAGCGGAAACAATGAGCAGTTCTTC,CASSPGTSGNNEQFF
TRBV4-3,NA,TRBJ2-5,TRBD2,TGCGCCAGCAGCCAAGCACTAGCGGGGACCGGAGAGACCCAGTACTTC,CASSQALAGTGETQYF
TRBV18,NA,TRBJ2-1,NA,TGTGCCAGCTCCCACGATACTAGTGAGCAGTTCTTC,CASSHDTSEQFF
TRBV5-1,NA,TRBJ1-3,TRBD1,TGCGCCAGCAGCTTCTCCGGGACAGGGTCTGACACCATATATTTT,CASSFSGTGSDTIYF
TRBV7-2,NA,TRBJ2-7,NA,TGTGCCAGCAGCAACGCCGGTAGCGAGCAGTACTTC,CASSNAGSEQYF
TRBV5-1,NA,TRBJ2-3,TRBD2,TGCGCCAGCAGCTTGGGGACTAGCGGATCTAGCACAGATACGCAGTATTTT,CASSLGTSGSSTDTQYF
TRBV28,NA,TRBJ2-3,TRBD2,TGTGCCAGCAGTTCCTCCCCGGGCGGGAGCTTTAAAGTAGGAGATACGCAGTATTTT,CASSSSPGGSFKVGDTQYF
TRBV6-1,NA,TRBJ2-1,NA,TGTGCCAGCAGTGAAGCGTTCAGGAACAATGAGCAGTTCTTC,CASSEAFRNNEQFF
TRBV11-2,NA,TRBJ1-6,NA,TGTGCCAGCACTCGGGGAGACAACCCCTATAATTCACCCCTCCACTTT,CASTRGDNPYNSPLHF
TRBV24-1,NA,TRBJ2-1,TRBD2,TGTGCCACCAGTGATGCGGGAGGGTGGAATGAGCAGTTCTTC,CATSDAGGWNEQFF
TRBV5-1,NA,TRBJ2-1,NA,TGCGCCAGCAGCTTGGACTCGAGCTCCTACAATGAGCAGTTCTTC,CASSLDSSSYNEQFF
TRBV19,NA,TRBJ2-7,NA,TGTGCCAGTAGTATAGAGTCAGGGGAGTACGAGCAGTACTTC,CASSIESGEYEQYF
TRBV6-6,NA,TRBJ1-3,TRBD1,TGTGCCAGCAGTTACTCGGGGACAGTTGGAAACACCATATATTTT,CASSYSGTVGNTIYF
TRBV10-3,NA,TRBJ1-2,NA,TGTGCCATCAGTGAGCACGAGGGAGAGAGCGGCTACACCTTC,CAISEHEGESGYTF
TRBV11-2,NA,TRBJ2-7,NA,TGTGCTAGCAGCTTGAGTCGGGCCTACGAGCAGTACTTC,CASSLSRAYEQYF
TRBV6-5,NA,TRBJ2-5,TRBD1,TGTGCCACCAGCCGACAGGGGAGCAGGTGGGAGACCCAGTACTTC,CATSRQGSRWETQYF
TRBV15,once,TRBJ2-1,TRBD2,TGTGCCACCAGCCGGACTAGCGGGAGGCTGGTTGAGCAGTTCTTC,CATSRTSGRLVEQFF
TRBV6-5,NA,TRBJ1-1,NA,TGTGCCAGCAGTTACACGACAGTGAACACTGAAGCTTTCTTT,CASSYTTVNTEAFF